The source of this T cell receptor (beta chain) is a study of blood T cell repertoires in COVID-19. Overall study context: Sites across the United States, Italy and Spain contributed samples from acute and convalescent COVID-19. Sample material is recorded as cDNA or gDNA derived from T cells, B-cell-depleted T cells, or PBMCs.

While infection was still active, Seattle patients were enrolled and then followed longitudinally. TCRdb keeps only in-frame clones here, not all; method: immunoSEQ multiplex PCR. Of about 120,000 clones detected, 85% to 90% appear once; the ten largest clones hold roughly 4%. This clone was found once. This receptor was identified in a man in his sixties with COVID-19, enrolled during active disease. The sample comprised peripheral blood.

The CDR3 region has the DNA TGTGCCAGCTCACCGAGTAGCGGGGGGGCGAATGAGCAGTTCTTC. Protein product: CASSPSSGGANEQFF. The V gene is TRBV18, the J gene TRBJ2-1; 11 positions match TRBD2. V shed 3 bases, J shed 7 bases, and the junction held 5 bases outside the gene matches. The CDR3 contains 15 residues. Germline CDR1 reads KGHSH; CDR2 reads LQKENI.